The 31 T cell receptor beta chains below all came from one sample that was sequenced in a study of blood T cell repertoires in COVID-19. Profiling relied on immunoSEQ multiplex PCR, and the TCRdb table lists in-frame clones only, not all of them. Seen here are 270,000 or so clones, 82% observed once, and the top ten hold under 3.5%. Sequenced input: peripheral blood. Every receptor here comes from a woman aged 18-35 years with acute or convalescent COVID-19.

This chain joins TRBV11-3 and TRBJ2-6; D remains unclear. Germline-derived CDR1 and CDR2 are SGHNT and YENEEA. V dropped 0 bases and J dropped 0 bases, with 9 bases sitting between them. The CDR3 has 17 residues. The CDR3 here is CASSLDIQSSGANVLTF. The CDR3 nucleotides read TGTGCCAGCAGCTTAGATATACAGTCCTCTGGGGCCAACGTCCTGACTTTC.

This clone is a singleton in its sample. This rearrangement joins TRBV12-3 or TRBV12-4 to TRBJ2-4; D is unresolved. The CDR3 spans 13 residues. The germline V and J ends were trimmed by 5 bases and 3 bases, with 8 bases remaining between them. The CDR3 DNA reads TGTGCCAGCAGTCGTTCGGGCAAAAACATTCAGTACTTC. Translated: CASSRSGKNIQYF.

This clone was observed a single time. The V and J genes are TRBV11-2 and TRBJ2-3, with D possibly matching TRBD2 (6 bases). Germline V gene sequence: CDR1 SGHAT, CDR2 FQNNGV. This CDR3 spans 15 amino acids. V lost 5 bases and J 6 bases, leaving 18 bases between the germline ends. CDR3 residues: CASSPGRRLSDTQYF. CDR3 in DNA: TGTGCCAGCAGCCCGGGGAGGCGATTGTCCGATACGCAGTATTTT. The full variable domain, its missing parts supplied by reference TRBV11-2 and TRBJ2-3, is EAGVAQSPRYKIIEKRQSVAFWCNPISGHATLYWYQQILGQGPKLLIQFQNNGVVDDSQLPKDRFSAERLKGVDSTLKIQPAKLEDSAVYLCASSPGRRLSDTQYFGPGTRLTVL.

This clone was observed once. The gene calls are TRBV30 and TRBJ1-6, with a possible D match to TRBD1 (5 bases). CDR3 length: 14 residues. Germline V CDR1 and CDR2: GTSNPN, SVGIG (reference sequence). Trimming cost V 2 bases and J 8 bases, with 13 bases left between them. As DNA, the CDR3 is TGTGCCTGGAGTCTTGGGGGGGATTATTCACCCCTCCACTTT. It is translated as CAWSLGGDYSPLHF.

The chain uses TRBV14 and TRBJ2-3; D gene uncertain. Germline V gives CDR1 SGHDN, CDR2 FVKESK. V lost 3 bases to trimming and J lost 4 bases, with 11 bases between them. This CDR3 has 14 amino acids. CDR3 bases: TGTGCCAGCAGCCACGCTTTGGCAGCAGATACGCAGTATTTT. Protein product: CASSHALAADTQYF.

V usage is TRBV29-1 and J usage is TRBJ2-7; the D gene is possibly TRBD1 (5 bases). The CDR3 has 13 residues. The germline gives CDR1 SQVTM, CDR2 ANQGSEA. The germline V and J ends were trimmed by 4 bases and 2 bases, with 12 bases remaining between them. CDR3 nucleotides: TGCAGCGTTGTGCCAGGGTGGGCCTACGAGCAGTACTTC. Translation gives CSVVPGWAYEQYF.

The chain is built from TRBV29-1 and TRBJ1-1; TRBD1 might be the D (5 bases). Germline CDR1 is SQVTM and CDR2 is ANQGSEA. Trimming pared 6 bases from V and 7 bases from J, leaving 15 bases between. CDR3 size: 12 residues. The CDR3 DNA sequence: TGCAGCGTACTGGGGGGGTGGTATGAAGCTTTCTTT. Its protein is CSVLGGWYEAFF.

This chain links TRBV7-2 with TRBJ1-5; 7 positions agree with TRBD1. CDR3 length equals 15 residues. Trimming took 3 bases from V and 0 from J; bases not matched to a gene: 2. Germline CDR1 reads SGHTA; CDR2 reads FQGNSA. This CDR3 is CASSLGQNSNQPQHF. The CDR3, as DNA: TGTGCCAGCAGCTTGGGACAGAATAGCAATCAGCCCCAGCATTTT.

V gene TRBV19 combines with J gene TRBJ2-2; no definite D call. Trimming left V 7 bases short and J 3 bases short, with 6 bases between. This CDR3 contains 12 residues. Germline CDR1 LNHDA, CDR2 SQIVND (reference sequence). CDR3 nucleotide sequence: TGTGCCAGTACAGACTACACCGGGGAGCTGTTTTTT. This sequence encodes CASTDYTGELFF.

This clone has a handful of counts. The V call is TRBV3-1 (or the pseudogene TRBV3-2), the J call TRBJ2-2; the D gene is possibly TRBD1 (7 bases). Per the germline V gene, CDR1 is LGHDT and CDR2 is YNNKEL (reference sequence). V lost 1 base and J lost 4, with 19 bases in between. This CDR3 has 18 residues. Written as DNA, the CDR3 is TGTGCCAGCAGCCAAGTCGGAGGGGGCGCTAGAAGCACCGGGGAGCTGTTTTTT. It translates to CASSQVGGGARSTGELFF.

The gene calls are TRBV10-3 and TRBJ2-7, with TRBD1 matching 7 bases. Germline values: CDR1 ENHRY, CDR2 SYGVKD. Trimming at V came to 1 base and at J to 2 bases, leaving 2 bases not matched to a gene. The CDR3 length is 14 residues. The CDR3 nucleotides read TGTGCCATCAGTGAGTGGGACAGCCCCTACGAGCAGTACTTC. Its translation is CAISEWDSPYEQYF.

V is TRBV5-8 and J is TRBJ2-1; 9 bases match TRBD1. The CDR3 length is 17 residues. Losses at the gene ends were 0 bases for V and 7 bases for J; bases not matched to a gene: 11. The V gene's germline CDR1 is SGHTS and CDR2 YDEGEE. CDR3 nucleotides: TGTGCCAGCAGCTTGGCCGACGGGACAGGGCTTCTTAATGAGCAGTTCTTC. The encoded protein is CASSLADGTGLLNEQFF.

This clone is medium-sized in the sample. This same CDR3 is encoded by further DNA sequences in the sample. This chain links TRBV5-1 with TRBJ2-2; D is unresolved. CDR1 and CDR2 (germline): SGHRS, YFSETQ. Trimming took off 0 bases at V and 4 bases at J, with 7 bases between the two ends. The CDR3 length is 14 residues. The CDR3 DNA follows: TGCGCCAGCAGCTTGGGACAAAGCACCGGGGAGCTGTTTTTT. Translating gives CASSLGQSTGELFF.

This clone was counted only a few times. The rearrangement joins TRBV9 to TRBJ2-7; 14 bases match TRBD2. CDR1 and CDR2 (germline): SGDLS, YYNGEE. The V gene end was trimmed by 10 bases and the J gene end by 2 bases; junction bases not matched to a gene: 11. This CDR3 has 16 residues. CDR3 DNA: TGTGCCGACGGGACTAGCGGGAGCAGCCCTCCCTACGAGCAGTACTTC. It codes for CADGTSGSSPPYEQYF.

The rearrangement uses TRBV2 and TRBJ2-7; TRBD2 aligns across 7 bases. CDR1 is SNHLY and CDR2 is FYNNEI in the germline V gene. V lost 9 bases, J lost 4 bases, and 15 bases stayed unmatched. The CDR3 length is 15 residues. CDR3 amino acids: CASEKLGGSQYEQYF. The CDR3, as DNA: TGTGCCAGTGAGAAGTTGGGCGGGAGTCAGTACGAGCAGTACTTC.

This chain joins TRBV27 and TRBJ1-4, with 8 bases lining up with TRBD1. The germline V gene has CDR1 MNHEY and CDR2 SMNVEV (reference sequence). This CDR3 contains 16 residues. Unmatched junction bases numbered 5, after V lost 4 bases and J lost 1 base. This chain's CDR3 is CASSSTGERTNEKLFF. CDR3 DNA: TGTGCCAGCAGTTCGACAGGGGAAAGAACTAATGAAAAACTGTTTTTT.

The J gene is TRBJ1-6, the V gene TRBV19; the D gene is possibly TRBD1 (5 bases). The CDR3 loop spans 16 amino acids. The germline CDR1 and CDR2 sequences are LNHDA and SQIVND (reference sequence). With 7 bases removed from V and 10 bases from J, the gap between germline ends came to 23 bases. CDR3 nucleotide sequence: TGTGCCAGTACCGCGGAGTCTGGGGGGTGGAAGTCACCCCTCCACTTT. Its protein product is CASTAESGGWKSPLHF.

The J gene is TRBJ2-7, the V gene TRBV6-2 or TRBV6-3; D might be TRBD2 (5 bases). Looked up from germline, CDR1 is MNHEY and CDR2 is SVGEGT. V lost 2 bases and J 0 bases, leaving 14 bases between the germline ends. The CDR3 has 16 residues. CDR3 bases: TGTGCCAGCAGTTACGCGGAGCGGAGGATCTCCTACGAGCAGTACTTC. It yields the protein CASSYAERRISYEQYF.

This clone showed up just once. The chain has TRBV15 and TRBJ2-3; 10 bases line up with TRBD2. CDR1 is LNHNV, CDR2 YYDKDF, per germline (reference sequence). The CDR3 has 14 amino acids. V trimming: 2 bases; J trimming: 9 bases; junction bases outside the gene matches: 5. The CDR3 spells CATSRSLAGVTQYF. As DNA, the CDR3 is TGTGCCACCAGCAGATCCCTAGCGGGAGTCACGCAGTATTTT.

This sequence joins TRBV7-8 and TRBJ1-5; TRBD1 agrees at 10 bases. The CDR3 runs 17 residues. With 3 bases clipped from V and 0 bases from J, the junction kept 5 bases outside the gene matches. Germline V gene lookup returns CDR1 SGHVS and CDR2 FQNEAQ. The CDR3 region has the DNA TGTGCCAGCAGCTTGGGACAGGGGACTTATAGCAATCAGCCCCAGCATTTT. This encodes CASSLGQGTYSNQPQHF. The whole variable domain, filled in from reference TRBV7-8 and TRBJ1-5, reads GAGVSQSPRYKVAKRGQDVALRCDPISGHVSLFWYQQALGQGPEFLTYFQNEAQLDKSGLPSDRFFAERPEGSVSTLKIQRTQQEDSAVYLCASSLGQGTYSNQPQHFGDGTRLSIL.

About this clone: A read error may account for a junction end that differs from germline. This chain uses TRBV3-1 (or the pseudogene TRBV3-2) with TRBJ2-7, with 15 bases matching TRBD2. The germline V gene encodes CDR1 LGHDT and CDR2 YNNKEL (reference sequence). The CDR3 consists of 14 residues. The CDR3 here is CASSQWGLAGGADF. The CDR3 DNA sequence: TGTGCCAGCAGCCAATGGGGACTAGCGGGAGGCGCTGACTTC.

This sequence joins TRBV18 and TRBJ2-3, with D possibly being TRBD1 (5 bases). The CDR3 consists of 14 residues. Germline V gene data show CDR1 as KGHSH and CDR2 as LQKENI. Trimming removed 8 bases at V and 4 bases at J, with 16 bases between. The CDR3 loop is CASTKGAGPDTQYF. The CDR3 DNA follows: TGTGCCAGCACAAAAGGAGCAGGGCCAGATACGCAGTATTTT.

The rearrangement links TRBV5-1 to TRBJ2-7, with 9 bases that match TRBD1. CDR1 SGHRS and CDR2 YFSETQ come from the germline V gene. V was clipped by 4 bases and J by 5 bases; unmatched bases: 16. This CDR3 is built from 17 residues. The CDR3 here is CASSLRPPGQGSHEQYF. Written as DNA, the CDR3 is TGCGCCAGCAGCCTCCGACCACCGGGACAGGGTTCCCACGAGCAGTACTTC.

This rearrangement joins TRBV4-2 to TRBJ2-1; TRBD2 matches at 7 bases. V trimming: 1 base; J trimming: 8 bases; junction bases outside the gene matches: 11. The CDR3 sequence is 16 residues long. Germline CDR1 reads LGHNA; CDR2 reads YNFKEQ. This CDR3 is CASSQGGGWVADEQFF. The CDR3 bases are TGTGCCAGCAGCCAAGGGGGGGGATGGGTGGCGGATGAGCAGTTCTTC.

The chain carries TRBV28 and TRBJ1-4; no clear D gene. V lost 3 bases and J lost 0, with 8 bases in between. This CDR3 spans 15 amino acids. Germline-derived CDR1 and CDR2 are MDHEN and SYDVKM. The CDR3 bases are TGTGCCAGCAGTTTTGAGGGTTCAACTAATGAAAAACTGTTTTTT. Amino acid sequence: CASSFEGSTNEKLFF.

The chain links TRBV7-8 to TRBJ2-4; perhaps TRBD2 as D (5 bases). Trimming cost V 1 base and J 5 bases, with 12 bases left between them. The CDR3 is 15 amino acids. Germline V gives CDR1 SGHVS, CDR2 FQNEAQ. As DNA, the CDR3 is TGTGCCAGCAGCTTAGTTCTGGGAGAGGAAAACATTCAGTACTTC. Amino acid sequence: CASSLVLGEENIQYF.

The chain has TRBV30 and TRBJ1-5, with TRBD1 matching over 7 bases. Germline V gene sequence: CDR1 GTSNPN, CDR2 SVGIG (reference sequence). The CDR3 loop spans 14 amino acids. Losses at the gene ends were 2 bases for V and 2 bases for J; bases not matched to a gene: 3. CDR3 in DNA: TGTGCCTGGAGTATCGGGACAGGCAATCAGCCCCAGCATTTT. Amino acids: CAWSIGTGNQPQHF.

The V gene is TRBV3-1 (or the pseudogene TRBV3-2), the J gene TRBJ2-1; TRBD2 is a possible D gene (6 bases). This CDR3 comprises 15 residues. Germline V gene sequence: CDR1 LGHDT, CDR2 YNNKEL (reference sequence). The ends were cut back, 3 bases at V and 0 bases at J, with 9 bases in the middle. The CDR3 spells CASSQAGSSYNEQFF. DNA for the CDR3: TGTGCCAGCAGCCAGGCGGGGAGCTCCTACAATGAGCAGTTCTTC.

This clone was detected only a few times. V gene TRBV6-5 combines with J gene TRBJ2-1; possibly TRBD1 for D (6 bases). The V and J ends lost 8 bases and 5 bases respectively, with 10 bases between them. CDR3 length: 12 amino acids. Looked up from germline, CDR1 is MNHEY and CDR2 is SVGAGI. CDR3 sequence (DNA): TGTGCCAGCTATCGGACAGACAATGAGCAGTTCTTC. Its protein product is CASYRTDNEQFF.

V usage is TRBV4-1 and J usage is TRBJ2-7; D ambiguous. V shed 0 bases and J shed 2 bases, with 11 bases lying between them. Germline V gives CDR1 MGHRA, CDR2 YSYEKL. The CDR3 covers 15 residues. The CDR3 DNA is TGCGCCAGCAGCCAAGACACCCGCCAGGCCTACGAGCAGTACTTC. It encodes CASSQDTRQAYEQYF.

This clone was seen more than once but under ten times. This chain connects TRBV6-6 to TRBJ1-3, with D uncertain. Germline CDR1 and CDR2: MNHNY and SVGAGI (reference sequence). The length of the CDR3 is 13 residues. V was pared by 5 bases and J by 0 bases, with 5 bases between. CDR3 nucleotide sequence: TGTGCCAGCAGTCTTAACTCTGGAAACACCATATATTTT. Protein sequence: CASSLNSGNTIYF.